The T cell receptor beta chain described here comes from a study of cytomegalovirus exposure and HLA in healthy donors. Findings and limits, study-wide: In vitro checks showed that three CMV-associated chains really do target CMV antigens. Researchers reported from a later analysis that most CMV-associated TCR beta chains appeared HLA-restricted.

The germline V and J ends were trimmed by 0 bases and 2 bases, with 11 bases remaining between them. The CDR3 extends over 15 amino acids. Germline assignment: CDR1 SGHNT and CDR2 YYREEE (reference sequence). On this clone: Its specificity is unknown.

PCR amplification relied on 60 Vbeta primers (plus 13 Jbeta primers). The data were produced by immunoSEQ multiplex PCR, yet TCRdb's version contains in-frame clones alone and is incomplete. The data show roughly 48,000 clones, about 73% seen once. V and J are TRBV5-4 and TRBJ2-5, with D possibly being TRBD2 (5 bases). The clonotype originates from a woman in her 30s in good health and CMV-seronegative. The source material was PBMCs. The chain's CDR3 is CASSLDRGKQETQYF. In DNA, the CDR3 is TGTGCCAGCAGCTTGGACCGGGGAAAACAAGAGACCCAGTACTTC.